The rows below give T cell receptor beta chains drawn from one sample of a study of blood T cell repertoires in COVID-19. Repertoires were generated with immunoSEQ multiplex PCR, while TCRdb's copy carries only in-frame clones and drops some. The sample lists 150,000 to 200,000 clones, around nine tenths occurring once. The sample was peripheral blood. Every receptor here comes from a woman aged 18-29 years who had recovered from COVID-19. Each CDR3 is given with its conserved first and last residue. The D gene is left open where the match is weak. Size tells how often a clone was seen (once, few, many) or the class of an expanded clone, and some rows leave it out.

v_call	j_call	clone_size	d_call	cdr3_nt	cdr3_aa
TRBV19	TRBJ1-4	once	TRBD1	TGTGCCAGTAGTACTCAGGGGGCAATGGGCGAAAAACTGTTTTTT	CASSTQGAMGEKLFF
TRBV27	TRBJ1-5	.	TRBD1	TGTGCCAGCAGTCGAACAGGGGACCTCAATCAGCCCCAGCATTTT	CASSRTGDLNQPQHF
TRBV4-3	TRBJ2-2	few	.	TGCGCCAGCAGCCAAGATGGGGGGGCCACCACCGGGGAGCTGTTTTTT	CASSQDGGATTGELFF
TRBV21-1	TRBJ1-1	.	.	TGTGCCAGCAGCCCGGGGGGCACTGAAGCTTTCTTT	CASSPGGTEAFF
TRBV19	TRBJ1-5	.	.	TGTGCCAGTACCACCCAGTCCGGCGGGTATAGCAATCAGCCCCAGCATTTT	CASTTQSGGYSNQPQHF
TRBV10-3	TRBJ1-4	.	TRBD1	TGTGCCATCAGTGAGTCGAGGACAGGGGAGTTAAAACTGTTTTTT	CAISESRTGELKLFF
TRBV19	TRBJ2-7	.	.	TGTGCCAGTAGTCCAGGGGACGGAACCTGCGAGCAGTACTTC	CASSPGDGTCEQYF
TRBV5-1	TRBJ2-7	.	.	TGCGCCACCAAATTTGACAGGAGCTCCTACGAGCAGTACTTC	CATKFDRSSYEQYF
TRBV6-5	TRBJ1-2	few	TRBD1	TGTGCCAGCTCCCCGACAGGGAGCGGCTACACCTTC	CASSPTGSGYTF
TRBV6-5	TRBJ2-2	.	.	TGTGCCAGCAGACCCGGACTTAGGAACACCGGGGAGCTGTTTTTT	CASRPGLRNTGELFF
TRBV7-9	TRBJ2-7	few	.	TGTGCCAGCAGCTCCCCTCAGGGGATATACGAGCAGTACTTC	CASSSPQGIYEQYF
TRBV6-5	TRBJ2-5	.	TRBD2	TGTGCCAGCAGTCATCTAGCGGGAGGGGGAGAGACCCAGTACTTC	CASSHLAGGGETQYF
TRBV7-2	TRBJ2-7	.	TRBD1	TGTGCCAGCAGCTTAACCCGGGACAGCGGCGAGCAGTACTTC	CASSLTRDSGEQYF
TRBV5-6	TRBJ1-1	.	.	TGTGCCAGCAGCTTGGCCCAGGGGACTGAAGCTTTCTTT	CASSLAQGTEAFF
TRBV6-6	TRBJ2-3	.	TRBD2	TGTGCCAGCAGTAGTAGCGGGGCTAGCACAGATACGCAGTATTTT	CASSSSGASTDTQYF
TRBV2	TRBJ2-3	.	TRBD1	TGTGCCAGCAGTGAACGACAGGGATTGTCAGATACGCAGTATTTT	CASSERQGLSDTQYF